This TCR beta chain was found in a study of PD-1 and CTLA-4 blockade in melanoma. Per the germline V gene, CDR1 is KGHSH and CDR2 is LQKENI. V was pared by 2 bases and J by 3 bases, with 23 bases between. The CDR3 extends over 18 amino acids. Sequenced by immunoSEQ multiplex PCR; TCRdb stores in-frame clones only, minus some. The repertoire includes approximately 33,000 clones, 85% to 95% of them detected once, and about 8% sits in the top ten. This clone was seen only once. The sequence was collected from a human donor with melanoma. Sequenced here: CD8+ T cells from peripheral blood, sampled from a patient given anti-PD-1 treatment. The chain carries TRBV18 and TRBJ2-7; weak D call: TRBD1 (6 bases). The CDR3 protein is CASSPKQGESLQDYEQYF. In nucleotides, the CDR3 is TGTGCCAGCTCACCAAAACAGGGAGAGAGCCTCCAGGACTACGAGCAGTACTTC.